The 6 T cell receptor beta chains below come from one sample, sequenced in a study of blood T cell repertoires in COVID-19. The repertoire was sequenced with immunoSEQ multiplex PCR; TCRdb's copy has only in-frame clones and lacks some. The sample gives around 250,000 clones, 65% to 90% of which show up once; 5% to 6.5% is in the top ten. The sample taken for sequencing was peripheral blood. The receptor set was obtained from a man in his fifties or sixties with active or convalescent COVID-19.

This clone was detected a few times. This chain connects TRBV25-1 to TRBJ1-2; D not resolved. V was trimmed by 1 base and J by 3 bases, leaving 15 bases between them. This CDR3 spans 16 amino acids. Germline V gene data show CDR1 as MGHDK and CDR2 as SYGVNS. The CDR3 reads CASSESGMRGYYGYTF. DNA for the CDR3: TGTGCCAGCAGTGAATCGGGGATGAGAGGCTACTATGGCTACACCTTC.

Worth noting for this clone: The same CDR3 also results from other DNA sequences found in this sample. V is TRBV3-1 (or the pseudogene TRBV3-2) and J is TRBJ1-1; D possibly corresponds to TRBD1 (5 bases). V lost 1 base and J 4 bases, leaving 10 bases between the germline ends. Looked up from germline, CDR1 is LGHDT and CDR2 is YNNKEL (reference sequence). The CDR3 is made up of 14 amino acids. In nucleotides, the CDR3 is TGTGCCAGCAGCCAAGTGGGGGGTGGCACTGAAGCTTTCTTT. As protein: CASSQVGGGTEAFF.

This clone has just one count. V usage is TRBV6-1 and J usage is TRBJ2-7, with TRBD1 as a possible D gene (6 bases). The ends were cut back, 1 base at V and 12 bases at J, with 19 bases in the middle. The germline V gene encodes CDR1 MNHNS and CDR2 SASEGT. The CDR3 covers 14 residues. The CDR3 DNA is TGTGCCAGCAGTGAAGGGGGTTTGGGGGCCTCGTGGTACTTC. It translates to CASSEGGLGASWYF.

The chain uses TRBV7-2 and TRBJ1-2; D remains unclear. Germline values: CDR1 SGHTA, CDR2 FQGNSA. The V gene lost 0 bases and the J gene lost 0 bases, with 8 bases spanning the gap. The CDR3 sequence is 15 residues long. DNA of the CDR3: TGTGCCAGCAGCTTAGCCGCGGTCTCTAACTATGGCTACACCTTC. It yields the protein CASSLAAVSNYGYTF.

The genes are TRBV5-1 and TRBJ2-1, with TRBD2 identical over 14 bases. V lost 3 bases, J lost 9 bases, and 5 bases stayed unmatched. This CDR3 region has 15 residues. CDR1 and CDR2 (germline): SGHRS, YFSETQ. In DNA form, the CDR3 reads TGCGCCAGCAGCTACGGGACTAGCGGGAGTTCTGAGCAGTTCTTC. Translated, it gives CASSYGTSGSSEQFF.

The chain combines TRBV5-1 with TRBJ1-1; perhaps TRBD1 as D (5 bases). Trimming removed 3 bases from V and 11 bases from J, with 14 bases in between. CDR1 is SGHRS, CDR2 YFSETQ, per germline. This CDR3 comprises 12 residues. The CDR3 spells CASSSGQAPAFF. The CDR3 nucleotides read TGCGCCAGCAGCTCCGGACAAGCTCCTGCTTTCTTT.